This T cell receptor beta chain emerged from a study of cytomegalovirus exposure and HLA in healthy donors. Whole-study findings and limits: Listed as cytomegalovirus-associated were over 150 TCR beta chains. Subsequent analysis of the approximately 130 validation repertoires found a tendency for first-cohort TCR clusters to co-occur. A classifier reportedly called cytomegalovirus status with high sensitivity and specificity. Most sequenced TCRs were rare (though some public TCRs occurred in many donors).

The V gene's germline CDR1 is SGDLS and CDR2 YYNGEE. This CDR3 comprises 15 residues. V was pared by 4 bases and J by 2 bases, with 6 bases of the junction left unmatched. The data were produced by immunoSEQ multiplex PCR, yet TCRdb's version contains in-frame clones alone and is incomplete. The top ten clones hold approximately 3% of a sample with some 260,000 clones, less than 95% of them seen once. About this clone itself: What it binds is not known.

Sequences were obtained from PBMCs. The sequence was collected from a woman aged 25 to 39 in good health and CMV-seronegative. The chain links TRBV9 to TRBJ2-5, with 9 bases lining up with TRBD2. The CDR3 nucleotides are TGTGCCAGCAGCCCCCGACTAGCGGTGCAAGAGACCCAGTACTTC. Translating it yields CASSPRLAVQETQYF.